Presented here are 29 T cell receptor beta chains from one specimen sequenced in a study of T cells expressing NK-cell markers. From the 5' RACE reads, TCRdb lists one entry per CDR3 protein and no DNA. Listed are about 400,000 distinct CDR3 sequences; around a tenth falls within the top ten. Sequenced: blood T cells: a sorted CD56 or NKG2C T cell subset, CD4+ or CD8+ T cells, or bulk PBMC T cells (not recorded which). The receptor set was obtained from a woman aged 45 to 65 in good health.

This CDR3 is CSARDAGRSTDTQYF. This sequence joins TRBV20-1 and TRBJ2-3. Germline assignment: CDR1 DFQATT and CDR2 SNEGSKA (reference sequence). The CDR3 extends over 15 amino acids.

The CDR3 spells CASSVTPGLAGNEQFF. The V and J genes are TRBV5-1 and TRBJ2-1; TCRdb gives TRBD2 as the D gene, but with no DNA this cannot be confirmed. This CDR3 contains 16 residues. Per the germline V gene, CDR1 is SGHRS and CDR2 is YFSETQ.

This chain links TRBV5-1 with TRBJ1-4; the D call from TCRdb, TRBD1, cannot be confirmed without DNA. The CDR3 runs to 17 residues. Germline CDR1 SGHRS, CDR2 YFSETQ. The CDR3 is CASSPDRGPGGNEKLFF.

The chain links TRBV24-1 to TRBJ2-1. The germline V gene has CDR1 KGHDR and CDR2 SFDVKD. The CDR3 sequence is 16 residues long. The CDR3 region is CATSGVGSLGYNEQFF.

V gene TRBV5-1 combines with J gene TRBJ1-2; lacking DNA, the TRBD1 call made by TCRdb goes unchecked. Germline V gene data show CDR1 as SGHRS and CDR2 as YFSETQ. The CDR3 contains 14 residues. The CDR3 reads CASKPQGALDGYTF.

The V call is TRBV29-1, the J call TRBJ2-7; TCRdb returns TRBD1, unconfirmable since there is no DNA. Per the germline V gene, CDR1 is SQVTM and CDR2 is ANQGSEA. The CDR3 spans 13 residues. The CDR3 protein is CSVLSPPSYEQYF.

The CDR3 protein is CASSRQVGGFQYF. The chain recombines TRBV12-3 or TRBV12-4 with TRBJ2-4; TCRdb outputs TRBD1, but without DNA this stays unchecked. This CDR3 comprises 13 residues.

This CDR3 is CASSLAGSDRLNGYTF. V gene TRBV12-3 or TRBV12-4 combines with J gene TRBJ1-2; TCRdb returns TRBD1, unconfirmable since there is no DNA. The CDR3 spans 16 residues.

This chain joins TRBV24-1 and TRBJ2-5; TCRdb selects TRBD2, and the lack of DNA leaves this call unchecked. The CDR3 covers 15 residues. Germline CDR1 KGHDR, CDR2 SFDVKD. This CDR3 is CATSDPTSLGETQYF.

The chain links TRBV10-3 to TRBJ1-5; TCRdb designates TRBD1, a call that cannot be tested without DNA. CDR3 length: 14 amino acids. Per the germline V gene, CDR1 is ENHRY and CDR2 is SYGVKD. CDR3 region: CAISSGTGNQPQHF.

CDR3 loop: CASSVGDSRQPYTQYF. This sequence joins TRBV9 and TRBJ2-3; TCRdb's D gene call, TRBD1, goes unchecked for lack of DNA. Looked up from germline, CDR1 is SGDLS and CDR2 is YYNGEE. This CDR3 is 16 amino acids long.

The chain is built from TRBV18 and TRBJ1-4; TCRdb outputs TRBD1, but without DNA this stays unchecked. The CDR3 is 14 residues long. Germline V gene lookup returns CDR1 KGHSH and CDR2 LQKENI. CDR3 protein: CASSGQNTYEKLFF.

The chain joins TRBV5-1 to TRBJ2-7. Per germline, CDR1 SGHRS and CDR2 YFSETQ. The CDR3 spans 12 residues. The CDR3 loop reads CASSPTIGEQYF.

V gene TRBV11-2 combines with J gene TRBJ2-7; TCRdb lists TRBD1, though no DNA is available to test this call. Germline V lookup: CDR1 SGHAT, CDR2 FQNNGV. The length of the CDR3 is 15 residues. CDR3 protein: CASRFGTGGADEQYF.

The chain combines TRBV19 with TRBJ2-3; lacking DNA, the TRBD1 call made by TCRdb goes unchecked. This CDR3 region has 15 residues. CDR1 LNHDA and CDR2 SQIVND come from the germline V gene (reference sequence). CDR3 in amino acids: CASSMGQKHTDTQYF.

The chain is built from TRBV5-1 and TRBJ1-5; TCRdb indicates TRBD1, and absent DNA this call remains unverified. Germline CDR1 reads SGHRS; CDR2 reads YFSETQ. This CDR3 spans 15 amino acids. The CDR3 spells CASSPGQGVNQPQHF.

This chain joins TRBV5-1 and TRBJ2-4; TCRdb picks TRBD1, but there is no DNA to check that call. The CDR3 length is 18 residues. Germline assignment: CDR1 SGHRS and CDR2 YFSETQ. CDR3 amino acids: CASSHGGTQVRAKNIQYF.

This chain uses TRBV27 with TRBJ2-1; TCRdb calls TRBD2, which cannot be checked without DNA. This CDR3 has 15 residues. Per germline, CDR1 MNHEY and CDR2 SMNVEV (reference sequence). The chain's CDR3 is CASTSGTRGYNEQFF.

The chain has TRBV12-3 or TRBV12-4 and TRBJ2-4; the D gene TCRdb calls, TRBD2, cannot be checked with no DNA. The CDR3 runs to 17 residues. The CDR3 here is CASSPPEGPGTKNIQYF.

The rearrangement links TRBV7-9 to TRBJ2-2. The germline V gene has CDR1 SEHNR and CDR2 FQNEAQ (reference sequence). The CDR3 runs 13 residues. CDR3 loop: CASSLTGPGELFF.

The rearrangement uses TRBV12-3 or TRBV12-4 and TRBJ1-1; TCRdb designates TRBD1, a call that cannot be tested without DNA. This CDR3 contains 14 residues. The CDR3 loop reads CASSPNPTWVEAFF.

The chain combines TRBV6-5 with TRBJ1-2; there is no DNA to check the TCRdb D call of TRBD1. Germline CDR1 is MNHEY and CDR2 is SVGAGI. This CDR3 contains 15 residues. The CDR3 spells CASSLGSGGYDGYTF.

The V gene is TRBV7-6, the J gene TRBJ2-7; TCRdb designates TRBD2, a call that cannot be tested without DNA. Germline V gives CDR1 SGHVS, CDR2 FNYEAQ. This CDR3 is 13 amino acids long. The CDR3 sequence is CASSLAVGGEQYF. The full variable domain, its missing parts supplied by reference TRBV7-6 and TRBJ2-7, is GAGVSQSPRYKVTKRGQDVALRCDPISGHVSLYWYRQALGQGPEFLTYFNYEAQQDKSGLPNDRFSAERPEGSISTLTIQRTEQRDSAMYRCASSLAVGGEQYFGPGTRLTVT.

The J gene is TRBJ2-7, the V gene TRBV29-1. The CDR3 sequence is 11 residues long. Germline values: CDR1 SQVTM, CDR2 ANQGSEA. CDR3 region: CSVEVTYEQYF.

The rearrangement joins TRBV12-3 or TRBV12-4 to TRBJ2-1. This CDR3 has 14 amino acids. The chain's CDR3 is CASSFWQAGNEQFF.

V is TRBV6-4 and J is TRBJ2-6; TCRdb gives TRBD1 as the D gene, but with no DNA this cannot be confirmed. CDR1 is MRHNA, CDR2 SNTAGT, per germline. The CDR3 is made up of 20 amino acids. The CDR3 region is CASSPFRGVPGGSGANVLTF.

This chain links TRBV11-3 with TRBJ2-1. There are 17 residues in the CDR3. Germline lookup yields CDR1 SGHNT and CDR2 YENEEA. The CDR3 loop reads CASSLVRSDIVYNEQFF.

The J gene is TRBJ2-2, the V gene TRBV7-2. Looked up from germline, CDR1 is SGHTA and CDR2 is FQGNSA. The CDR3 has 14 residues. The CDR3 sequence is CASTFQRNTGELFF.

CDR3 protein: CATSAGPSGEQFF. This chain joins TRBV24-1 and TRBJ2-1; the TRBD2 assignment by TCRdb is unverifiable without DNA. There are 13 residues in the CDR3. CDR1 is KGHDR, CDR2 SFDVKD, per germline.